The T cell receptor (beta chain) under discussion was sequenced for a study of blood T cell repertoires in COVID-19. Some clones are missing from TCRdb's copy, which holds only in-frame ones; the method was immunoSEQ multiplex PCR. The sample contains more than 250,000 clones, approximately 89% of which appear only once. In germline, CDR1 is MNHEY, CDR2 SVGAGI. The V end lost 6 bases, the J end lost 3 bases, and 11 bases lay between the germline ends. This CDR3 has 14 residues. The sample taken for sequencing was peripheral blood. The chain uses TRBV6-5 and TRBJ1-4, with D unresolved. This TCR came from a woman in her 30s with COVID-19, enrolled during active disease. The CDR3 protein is CASSIGGSNEKLFF. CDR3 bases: TGTGCCAGCAGCATCGGCGGGTCTAATGAAAAACTGTTTTTT.